The clone carrying this TCR beta chain was counted a few times. This specimen belongs to a study of blood T cells in healthy people across ages. Germline V gene data show CDR1 as SGHTA and CDR2 as FQGNSA. V lost 3 bases, J lost 10 bases, and 16 bases stayed unmatched. This CDR3 has 17 residues. Each donor was a healthy Caucasian individual from Russia, aged roughly 6 to 95. Alongside a J-beta primer mix, a sample-barcoded 5' primer served in a second PCR lasting about 7 to 11 cycles. TCRdb used MiXCR to reprocess the 5' RACE reads, holding one entry per CDR3 protein. The profile shows about 800,000 distinct CDR3 sequences, 58% of them singletons.

Sequencing was done on a sample of blood. This clonotype was obtained from a man aged 30-40 years in good health. The J gene is TRBJ2-4, the V gene TRBV7-2; 9 bases line up with TRBD2. The CDR3 sequence is CASSLRGGAGTTSIQYF. CDR3 sequence (DNA): TGTGCCAGCAGCTTGCGGGGGGGGGCCGGGACAACCTCTATTCAGTACTTC.